This entry features one T cell receptor beta chain sequence. Its antigen is unknown. Base qualities are not recorded, but no much larger clone differs from it by a single base. This sample was included in a study of T cell changes during pregnancy in multiple sclerosis (dated by TCRdb to the late 2010s). With respect to the entire study: The study looked at changes in the T cell repertoire across pregnancy in women with multiple sclerosis.

Relative to germline, V is missing 4 bases and J is missing 3 bases, with 7 bases of the junction outside any gene match. Inclusive of the bounding cysteine and phenylalanine, the CDR3 is 15 residues long. The read is trimmed to its CDR3 DNA, 45 bases read in frame from base 1. Sequences SGHNT (CDR1) and YYREEE (CDR2) are obtained from the germline V gene (reference sequence). Library preparation used the immunoSEQ multiplex PCR assay. The clones in this table, taken by TCRdb from immuneACCESS, are in-frame only. Not every clone is retained; where verified, under half of the shortfall comes from an unresolved V gene, and the cause of the rest is unknown. In all, the sample holds around 30,000 clones, and about 88% of those were seen once. Roughly 0.77% of the sample rests with the top ten.

The sequencing here drew on CD4+ T cells from peripheral blood mononuclear cells, taken in the second trimester of pregnancy. The source of this sequence is a female donor with multiple sclerosis, enrolled in a pregnancy study. In this chain, TRBV5-4 is recombined with TRBJ2-5; 9 junctional bases match TRBD1. The DNA sequence is TGTGCCAGCAGCACCCGGACAGGGGCAAAAGAGACCCAGTACTTC. The resulting protein is CASSTRTGAKETQYF.